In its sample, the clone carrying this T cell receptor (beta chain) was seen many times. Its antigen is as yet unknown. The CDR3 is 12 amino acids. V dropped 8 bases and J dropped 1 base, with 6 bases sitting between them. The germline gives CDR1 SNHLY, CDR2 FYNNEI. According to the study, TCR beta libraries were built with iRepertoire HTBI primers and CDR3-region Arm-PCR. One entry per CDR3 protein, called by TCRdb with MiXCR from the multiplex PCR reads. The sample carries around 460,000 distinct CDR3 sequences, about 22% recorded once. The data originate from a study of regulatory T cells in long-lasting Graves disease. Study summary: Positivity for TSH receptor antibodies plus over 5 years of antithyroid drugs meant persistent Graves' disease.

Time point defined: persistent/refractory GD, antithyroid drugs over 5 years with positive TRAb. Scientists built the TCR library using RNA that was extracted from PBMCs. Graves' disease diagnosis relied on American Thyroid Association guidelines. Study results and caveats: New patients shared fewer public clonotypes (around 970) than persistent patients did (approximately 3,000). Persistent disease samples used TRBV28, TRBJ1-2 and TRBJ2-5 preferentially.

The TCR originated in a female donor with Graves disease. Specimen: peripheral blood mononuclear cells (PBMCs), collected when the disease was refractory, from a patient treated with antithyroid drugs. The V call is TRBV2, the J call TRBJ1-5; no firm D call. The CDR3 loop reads CASLGSNQPQHF. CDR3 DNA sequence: TGTGCCAGCCTCGGGAGCAATCAGCCCCAGCATTTT.